The 21 T cell receptor beta chains below were found in one sample sequenced in a study of cytomegalovirus exposure and HLA in healthy donors. Both 60 Vbeta primers and 13 Jbeta primers went into the PCR. Produced via immunoSEQ multiplex PCR; TCRdb's table is partial and in-frame only. This table has about 180,000 clones, roughly 80% appearing once. What was sequenced was PBMCs. Every receptor here comes from a man in his forties in good health and CMV-seronegative.

The V and J genes are TRBV6-6 and TRBJ2-3; D uncertain. From germline, CDR1 is MNHNY and CDR2 SVGAGI (reference sequence). Trimming cost V 5 bases and J 6 bases, with 6 bases left between them. This CDR3 is 11 amino acids long. The CDR3 sequence is CASSQRDTQYF. The CDR3 DNA is TGTGCCAGCAGTCAGCGCGATACGCAGTATTTT.

Here the CDR3 reads CAILPLGAAETQYF. CDR3 DNA: TGCGCCATTCTCCCCTTGGGGGCCGCGGAGACCCAGTACTTC. The chain carries TRBV23-1 and TRBJ2-5, with TRBD1 as a possible D gene (6 bases). TRBV23-1 is an ORF for which the function is uncertain. The V gene lost 10 bases and the J gene lost 5 bases, with 20 bases spanning the gap. The CDR3 covers 14 residues.

Points on this clone: One end of the junction does not line up with germline, which may come from a read error. Other nucleotide sequences in the sample specify the same CDR3. The gene calls are TRBV9 and TRBJ2-1; D perhaps matches TRBD2 (6 bases). Germline-derived CDR1 and CDR2 are SGDLS and YYNGEE. This CDR3 is built from 16 residues. In DNA form, the CDR3 reads TGTGCCAGCAGCGTAGACGGAGGGAGCTCCTACAATGAGCAATTCTTC. Amino acids: CASSVDGGSSYNEQFF.

CDR3 loop: CASRLGTRNTDTQYF. The CDR3 bases are TGTGCCAGCAGGCTAGGGACTCGAAACACAGATACGCAGTATTTT. The V call is TRBV9, the J call TRBJ2-3, with D perhaps TRBD2 (6 bases). Trimming pared 5 bases from V and 2 bases from J, leaving 15 bases between. CDR3 size: 15 residues. The germline CDR1 and CDR2 sequences are SGDLS and YYNGEE.

The V call is TRBV7-3, the J call TRBJ2-3, with 7 bases lining up with TRBD2. V dropped 5 bases and J dropped 1; count of bases not matched to a gene: 3. Germline loops: CDR1 SGHTA, CDR2 FQGTGA. CDR3 length equals 14 residues. The CDR3 is CASSALAGTDTQYF. The CDR3 DNA reads TGTGCCAGCAGCGCCCTAGCGGGCACAGATACGCAGTATTTT.

This chain uses TRBV6-6 with TRBJ2-5, with 10 nucleotides matching TRBD2. The CDR3 covers 15 residues. Germline V gene data show CDR1 as MNHNY and CDR2 as SVGAGI (reference sequence). Trimming removed 5 bases from V and 5 bases from J; junction bases left unmatched: 8. The chain's CDR3 is CASSLVAGGVETQYF. The CDR3 region has the DNA TGTGCCAGCAGTCTGGTAGCGGGAGGAGTGGAGACCCAGTACTTC.

This clone has just a few counts. This sequence joins TRBV10-3 and TRBJ2-3, with a possible D match to TRBD2 (5 bases). Per the germline V gene, CDR1 is ENHRY and CDR2 is SYGVKD. This CDR3 has 13 amino acids. V lost 5 bases, J lost 2 bases, and 8 bases lay in between. The CDR3 DNA reads as TGTGCCATCAGTCGGACTTACACAGATACGCAGTATTTT. Encoded protein: CAISRTYTDTQYF.

The chain is built from TRBV5-8 and TRBJ1-6, with 7 bases aligning to TRBD1. Germline trimming cut 3 bases from V and 14 bases from J; bases unmatched to any gene: 8. The CDR3 extends over 13 amino acids. Germline V gene data show CDR1 as SGHTS and CDR2 as YDEGEE. CDR3 protein: CASSSAQGGTLHF. DNA for the CDR3: TGTGCCAGCAGCTCGGCGCAGGGGGGAACCCTCCACTTT.

This clone appeared a few times. The chain combines TRBV27 with TRBJ1-2; TRBD1 might be the D (6 bases). The V gene's germline CDR1 is MNHEY and CDR2 SMNVEV (reference sequence). With 1 base removed from V and 0 bases from J, the gap between germline ends came to 9 bases. This CDR3 is built from 15 residues. CDR3 sequence reads: CASSLYRETNYGYTF. Here the CDR3 DNA reads TGTGCCAGCAGTTTATACAGGGAAACTAACTATGGCTACACCTTC.

This clone was seen a handful of times. The rearrangement uses TRBV6-1 and TRBJ2-1; no definite D call. The CDR3 extends over 14 amino acids. Trimming left V 7 bases short and J 0 bases short, with 10 bases between. Looked up from germline, CDR1 is MNHNS and CDR2 is SASEGT. This CDR3 is CASIAQSSYNEQFF. CDR3 in DNA: TGTGCCAGCATAGCTCAGAGCTCCTACAATGAGCAGTTCTTC.

This chain links TRBV2 with TRBJ2-3; 7 positions match TRBD2. V was clipped by 3 bases and J by 0 bases; unmatched bases: 6. The germline CDR1 and CDR2 sequences are SNHLY and FYNNEI. The CDR3 runs 16 residues. The CDR3 reads CASSERRAGSTDTQYF. In DNA form, the CDR3 reads TGTGCCAGCAGTGAGAGGCGAGCGGGGAGCACAGATACGCAGTATTTT.

The chain has TRBV7-9 and TRBJ2-5, with 7 bases identical to TRBD2. The CDR3 sequence is 12 residues long. The germline gives CDR1 SEHNR, CDR2 FQNEAQ (reference sequence). V dropped 1 base and J dropped 10; count of bases not matched to a gene: 3. The CDR3 region has the DNA TGTGCCAGCAGCTTAGGGGAGGGAGGCCAGTACTTC. It codes for CASSLGEGGQYF.

The chain carries TRBV7-9 and TRBJ2-3; 8 bases match TRBD1. CDR1 and CDR2 from the germline V gene are SEHNR and FQNEAQ (reference sequence). J lost 1 base, V lost 1 base, and 10 bases had no gene match. This CDR3 contains 18 residues. The CDR3 loop reads CASSLVPGGGMGTDTQYF. For the CDR3, the DNA is TGTGCCAGCAGCTTAGTTCCAGGGGGCGGGATGGGCACAGATACGCAGTATTTT.

Only a few counts were recorded for this clone. The chain combines TRBV29-1 with TRBJ1-2; D not resolved. V lost 2 bases, J lost 4 bases, and 17 bases lay in between. This CDR3 is 15 amino acids long. The germline V gene has CDR1 SQVTM and CDR2 ANQGSEA. CDR3 DNA: TGCAGCGTTGAAACAGTCGCAGGATTAGGCTATGGCTACACCTTC. It specifies CSVETVAGLGYGYTF.

This chain links TRBV2 with TRBJ1-1, with 9 bases fitting TRBD1. Germline V gene data show CDR1 as SNHLY and CDR2 as FYNNEI. The CDR3 covers 15 residues. The V segment lost 6 bases and the J segment 5 bases; nucleotides outside the gene matches: 10. CDR3 DNA: TGTGCCAGCAGCTCTCCGGGACAGGGAAGTACTGAAGCTTTCTTT. This sequence encodes CASSSPGQGSTEAFF. Based on the CDR3 plus reference TRBV2 and TRBJ1-1, the full variable domain is EPEVTQTPSHQVTQMGQEVILRCVPISNHLYFYWYRQILGQKVEFLVSFYNNEISEKSEIFDDQFSVERPDGSNFTLKIRSTKLEDSAMYFCASSSPGQGSTEAFFGQGTRLTVV.

This sequence joins TRBV28 and TRBJ2-6, with TRBD2 as a possible D gene (5 bases). The CDR3 contains 15 residues. V lost 6 bases to trimming and J lost 3 bases, with 12 bases between them. Germline V lookup: CDR1 MDHEN, CDR2 SYDVKM. Here the CDR3 DNA reads TGTGCCAGCAGGGCGGGCGAAAGTGGGGCCAACGTCCTGACTTTC. Protein sequence: CASRAGESGANVLTF. The full variable domain, completed using reference TRBV28 and TRBJ2-6, is DVKVTQSSRYLVKRTGEKVFLECVQDMDHENMFWYRQDPGLGLRLIYFSYDVKMKEKGDIPEGYSVSREKKERFSLILESASTNQTSMYLCASRAGESGANVLTFGAGSRLTVL.

The chain has TRBV5-1 and TRBJ2-3; a weak D match, TRBD2 (6 bases). CDR1 and CDR2 (germline): SGHRS, YFSETQ. Trimming took 4 bases from V and 0 from J, leaving 15 bases between them. CDR3 length: 16 residues. This chain's CDR3 is CASSPGTFGSTDTQYF. The CDR3 DNA reads as TGCGCCAGCAGCCCCGGGACTTTCGGGAGCACAGATACGCAGTATTTT.

V usage is TRBV5-8 and J usage is TRBJ2-3; TRBD2 matches 10 bases. Germline CDR1 is SGHTS and CDR2 is YDEGEE. This CDR3 has 15 residues. Losses at the gene ends were 2 bases for V and 1 base for J; bases not matched to a gene: 1. As DNA, the CDR3 is TGTGCCAGCAGCTTCGGGACTAGCGGCACAGATACGCAGTATTTT. It codes for CASSFGTSGTDTQYF.

The genes are TRBV7-9 and TRBJ2-3; no clear D. V was cut by 4 bases and J by 4 bases, with 12 bases left in between. The germline gives CDR1 SEHNR, CDR2 FQNEAQ (reference sequence). This CDR3 is built from 14 residues. CDR3 residues: CASSSPRDPDTQYF. In nucleotides, the CDR3 is TGTGCCAGCAGCTCCCCTAGAGACCCAGATACGCAGTATTTT.

This clone has a single count. This chain links TRBV7-2 with TRBJ2-3, with D possibly TRBD1 on 6 matching bases. The germline V gene has CDR1 SGHTA and CDR2 FQGNSA. The CDR3 spans 15 residues. Trimming took 0 bases from V and 7 from J, leaving 14 bases between them. The CDR3 DNA reads as TGTGCCAGCAGCTTAGCGGGGACAAGCCAGAATACGCAGTATTTT. As protein: CASSLAGTSQNTQYF.

This rearrangement joins TRBV18 to TRBJ1-1, with D possibly being TRBD1 (6 bases). This CDR3 is built from 15 residues. Trimming pared 6 bases from V and 4 bases from J, leaving 18 bases between. Germline V CDR1 and CDR2: KGHSH, LQKENI. The CDR3 DNA follows: TGTGCCAGCTCCAAAGGCCAGGGGTCGGCCACTGAAGCTTTCTTT. It is translated as CASSKGQGSATEAFF.